Listed here are 25 T cell receptor beta chains from one sample, sequenced in a study of shared clonotypes between healthy human individuals. Sequencing used immunoSEQ multiplex PCR; TCRdb keeps in-frame clones, though not all of them. The sample yields 950,000 to 1,100,000 clones, under 80% seen once. The sequencing sample was made of memory CD4+ T cells sorted from blood. Subset in this sample: CD45RA-negative fraction. These receptor sequences come from a man aged 18 to 29 in good health.

J is TRBJ1-6 and V is TRBV11-2; 8 bases align to TRBD1. Trimming took 3 bases from V and 6 from J; bases not matched to a gene: 1. CDR3 length: 14 residues. Germline V gives CDR1 SGHAT, CDR2 FQNNGV. The CDR3: CASSFDRGNSPLHF. For the CDR3, the DNA is TGTGCCAGCAGCTTCGACAGGGGTAATTCACCCCTCCACTTT.

A single count supports this clone. This chain joins TRBV2 and TRBJ2-1, with a tentative D call TRBD2 (5 bases). Germline lookup yields CDR1 SNHLY and CDR2 FYNNEI. V was clipped by 2 bases and J by 7 bases, with 15 bases between them. This CDR3 contains 15 residues. Here the CDR3 reads CASSELTGWRNEQFF. As DNA, the CDR3 is TGTGCCAGCAGTGAACTAACGGGATGGCGGAATGAGCAGTTCTTC.

The rearrangement uses TRBV7-2 and TRBJ1-5; no clear D. Germline V lookup: CDR1 SGHTA, CDR2 FQGNSA. The CDR3 length is 16 residues. V gave up 5 bases and J gave up 2 bases, with 16 bases separating them. The CDR3 sequence is CASSPQVKVGNQPQHF. The CDR3 DNA follows: TGTGCCAGCAGCCCTCAGGTGAAGGTGGGCAATCAGCCCCAGCATTTT.

This chain uses TRBV6-5 with TRBJ2-7; D tentatively fits TRBD1 or TRBD2 (5 bases each). Germline V lookup: CDR1 MNHEY, CDR2 SVGAGI. Between the trimmed V and J ends, which lost 3 bases and 6 bases, there was a span of 15 bases. The length of the CDR3 is 14 residues. CDR3 nucleotides: TGTGCCAGCAGTTATGGGACGGGCTTACGCGAGCAGTACTTC. Protein product: CASSYGTGLREQYF.

The chain recombines TRBV28 with TRBJ1-1, with D hard to call. This CDR3 contains 12 residues. Trimming stripped 2 bases from V and 5 bases from J, with 6 bases between. Germline CDR1 and CDR2: MDHEN and SYDVKM. The CDR3, as DNA: TGTGCCAGCAGTTTAATTGTGACTGAAGCTTTCTTT. Its translation: CASSLIVTEAFF.

In this sample, this clone turned up once. This sequence joins TRBV5-1 and TRBJ1-6; TRBD1 matches 8 bases. CDR3 size: 16 residues. CDR1 is SGHRS, CDR2 YFSETQ, per germline. V shed 4 bases, J shed 10 bases, and the junction held 13 bases outside the gene matches. DNA of the CDR3: TGCGCCAGCAGCCCACGATTCGGACAGGGAGAGTCACCCCTCCACTTT. Protein sequence: CASSPRFGQGESPLHF.

The chain carries TRBV7-9 and TRBJ1-1, with D tentatively TRBD1 (6 bases). Trimming shortened V by 1 base and J by 0 bases, and 9 bases separated the two germline ends. From germline, CDR1 is SEHNR and CDR2 FQNEAQ (reference sequence). CDR3 length: 15 amino acids. In nucleotides, the CDR3 is TGTGCCAGCAGCTTAGTCGACAGGTTGAACACTGAAGCTTTCTTT. It is translated as CASSLVDRLNTEAFF. Full variable domain (remainder filled in from reference TRBV7-9 and TRBJ1-1): DTGVSQNPRHKITKRGQNVTFRCDPISEHNRLYWYRQTLGQGPEFLTYFQNEAQLEKSRLLSDRFSAERPKGSFSTLEIQRTEQGDSAMYLCASSLVDRLNTEAFFGQGTRLTVV.

CDR3 sequence: CAIDRDRGGTQYF. CDR3 bases: TGTGCCATTGATCGGGACAGGGGCGGGACCCAGTACTTC. The chain recombines TRBV2 with TRBJ2-5; TRBD1 aligns across 10 bases. V dropped 10 bases and J dropped 7; count of bases not matched to a gene: 9. The CDR3 length is 13 residues. Germline V lookup: CDR1 SNHLY, CDR2 FYNNEI.

The chain employs TRBV5-8 and TRBJ2-2; TRBD1 matches 7 bases. J lost 2 bases, V lost 6 bases, and 7 bases had no gene match. The CDR3 sequence is 15 residues long. CDR1 is SGHTS and CDR2 is YDEGEE in the germline V gene. The CDR3 nucleotides read TGTGCCAGCAACCTACAGGGGAAAAACACCGGGGAGCTGTTTTTT. Translation: CASNLQGKNTGELFF.

This rearrangement joins TRBV6-1 to TRBJ1-3, with D unresolved. Looked up from germline, CDR1 is MNHNS and CDR2 is SASEGT. Trimming took off 10 bases at V and 0 bases at J, with 13 bases between the two ends. The CDR3 is 14 residues long. CDR3 coding DNA: TGTGCCATCGGGGTCGGCTCCTCTGGAAACACCATATATTTT. This encodes CAIGVGSSGNTIYF.

The chain combines TRBV6-5 with TRBJ2-5, with D unclear. Germline values: CDR1 MNHEY, CDR2 SVGAGI. The CDR3 has 14 amino acids. The germline V and J ends were trimmed by 0 bases and 4 bases, with 9 bases remaining between them. Here the CDR3 reads CASSYSHMRETQYF. The CDR3 nucleotides read TGTGCCAGCAGTTACTCCCATATGAGAGAGACCCAGTACTTC.

Ten or more counts support this clone. The chain is built from TRBV7-3 and TRBJ1-3, with 9 nucleotides matching TRBD1. Germline loops: CDR1 SGHTA, CDR2 FQGTGA. This CDR3 is 16 amino acids long. Unmatched junction bases numbered 9, after V lost 5 bases and J lost 4 bases. CDR3 in DNA: TGTGCCAGCAGCCTCGGACAGGGGAGAGAGGGAAACACCATATATTTT. Protein sequence: CASSLGQGREGNTIYF.

DNA of the CDR3: TGTGCCAGCAGCCACGGGACTAGTGGTATAAAGACCCAGTACTTC. Amino acid sequence: CASSHGTSGIKTQYF. This chain links TRBV14 with TRBJ2-5; the match to TRBD2 covers 8 bases. Losses at the gene ends were 3 bases for V and 6 bases for J; bases not matched to a gene: 9. The CDR3 is 15 residues long. Germline assignment: CDR1 SGHDN and CDR2 FVKESK.

V and J are TRBV11-3 and TRBJ2-2; D unclear. This CDR3 has 13 residues. With 5 bases removed from V and 1 base from J, the gap between germline ends came to 5 bases. Germline CDR1 SGHNT, CDR2 YENEEA. The CDR3: CASSGRNTGELFF. The CDR3, as DNA: TGTGCCAGCAGCGGCAGGAACACCGGGGAGCTGTTTTTT.

This chain connects TRBV7-6 to TRBJ1-3; D may be TRBD1 (5 bases). Germline V gene sequence: CDR1 SGHVS, CDR2 FNYEAQ. CDR3 length equals 17 residues. Trimming removed 1 base from V and 3 bases from J, with 16 bases in between. The CDR3 nucleotides are TGTGCCAGCAGCTTAGACGGAGTCGGGGCTAGTGGAAACACCATATATTTT. It translates to CASSLDGVGASGNTIYF.

The chain is built from TRBV6-5 and TRBJ1-5; D call uncertain. V lost 5 bases and J lost 6, with 14 bases in between. Germline assignment: CDR1 MNHEY and CDR2 SVGAGI. This CDR3 has 14 amino acids. The CDR3 DNA reads TGTGCCAGCAGTGGCGGGAGAGAGGGTCAGCCCCAGCATTTT. This gives the protein CASSGGREGQPQHF.

The genes are TRBV6-5 and TRBJ2-5; 9 positions match TRBD2. The CDR3 is made up of 15 amino acids. Germline trimming cut 3 bases from V and 2 bases from J; bases unmatched to any gene: 4. Germline lookup yields CDR1 MNHEY and CDR2 SVGAGI. The CDR3 nucleotides read TGTGCCAGCAGTTATGCGGGGGGGCAACAAGAGACCCAGTACTTC. Translation: CASSYAGGQQETQYF.

This rearrangement joins TRBV6-1 to TRBJ1-4; D remains ambiguous. V lost 10 bases and J lost 0, with 6 bases in between. CDR3 length: 12 residues. CDR1 MNHNS and CDR2 SASEGT come from the germline V gene. CDR3 DNA sequence: TGTGCCACTAGGACAACTAATGAAAAACTGTTTTTT. It is translated as CATRTTNEKLFF.

Points on this clone: This may be a read error: a much more frequent sequence differs by one nucleotide. The chain joins TRBV7-2 to TRBJ2-1, with TRBD2 matching over 10 bases. V lost 3 bases to trimming and J lost 6 bases; unmatched junction nucleotides: 2. The CDR3 is 14 residues long. Germline values: CDR1 SGHTA, CDR2 FQGNSA. The CDR3 DNA sequence: TGTGCCAGCAGCTTGGGACTAGCGTTCAATGAGCAGTTCTTC. Translation gives CASSLGLAFNEQFF.

This chain links TRBV5-1 with TRBJ2-3, with a weak D call TRBD2 (5 bases). Germline V lookup: CDR1 SGHRS, CDR2 YFSETQ. Trimming left V 0 bases short and J 0 bases short, with 14 bases between. The CDR3 sequence is 17 residues long. Written as DNA, the CDR3 is TGCGCCAGCAGCTTGGATGGACTTCAGACTAGCACAGATACGCAGTATTTT. Its protein product is CASSLDGLQTSTDTQYF.

This rearrangement joins TRBV4-1 to TRBJ1-2, with TRBD1 identical over 10 bases. This CDR3 is built from 16 residues. CDR1 is MGHRA, CDR2 YSYEKL, per germline. Germline trimming cut 1 base from V and 5 bases from J; bases unmatched to any gene: 7. CDR3 sequence reads: CASSQGGQGLLYGYTF. In DNA form, the CDR3 reads TGCGCCAGCAGCCAAGGGGGACAGGGGCTCCTTTATGGCTACACCTTC.

The rearrangement joins TRBV9 to TRBJ2-5; 7 bases match TRBD2. This CDR3 contains 18 residues. The V gene end was trimmed by 2 bases and the J gene end by 0 bases; junction bases not matched to a gene: 13. Germline loops: CDR1 SGDLS, CDR2 YYNGEE. CDR3 amino acids: CASSVGSGGLRYQETQYF. The CDR3 region has the DNA TGTGCCAGCAGCGTCGGATCGGGGGGTCTCCGGTACCAAGAGACCCAGTACTTC.

This chain joins TRBV6-6 and TRBJ1-2, with D tentatively TRBD1 (6 bases). The V end lost 5 bases, the J end lost 4 bases, and 8 bases lay between the germline ends. This CDR3 is 12 amino acids long. The germline CDR1 and CDR2 sequences are MNHNY and SVGAGI (reference sequence). The CDR3 sequence: CASSRTAYGYTF. CDR3 nucleotides: TGTGCCAGCAGTCGGACAGCCTATGGCTACACCTTC.

Note on this clone: Other nucleotide sequences from this sample produce the same CDR3. The genes are TRBV2 and TRBJ1-2, with 8 bases identical to TRBD1. The CDR3 is 14 amino acids. With 1 base clipped from V and 4 bases from J, the junction kept 2 bases outside the gene matches. Germline values: CDR1 SNHLY, CDR2 FYNNEI. CDR3 nucleotide sequence: TGTGCCAGCAGTGAAGAAGGACAGGGCTATGGCTACACCTTC. This encodes CASSEEGQGYGYTF.

Many counts were recorded for this clone. The genes are TRBV2 and TRBJ2-1, with D maybe TRBD2 (6 bases). Germline V gives CDR1 SNHLY, CDR2 FYNNEI. This CDR3 has 14 amino acids. The V gene lost 9 bases and the J gene lost 6 bases, with 18 bases spanning the gap. CDR3 residues: CASLAQGSGNEQFF. The CDR3 coding sequence is TGTGCCAGTCTAGCGCAGGGCAGCGGCAATGAGCAGTTCTTC.